This TCR beta chain derives from a study of PD-1 blockade in classical Hodgkin lymphoma. Study findings and constraints: According to reports, newly diagnosed patients had lower baseline TCR diversity than healthy donors, and relapsed/refractory patients had lower baseline TCR diversity still. Repertoire differences have undefined causes, possibly disease activity or prior therapy.

The time point is: newly diagnosed, previously untreated cHL patient sample. Purified CD4+ T cells were obtained from thawed PBMCs through magnetic negative selection. Serving as comparison were PBMCs from newly diagnosed, untreated classical Hodgkin lymphoma, which were sequenced alongside the relapsed/refractory trial patients. Here immunoSEQ multiplex PCR was the method, and the copy in TCRdb shows in-frame clones only, minus some. The table has 15,000 to 17,000 clones, more than 70% seen once. Germline CDR1 is SGHTA and CDR2 is FQGNSA. Deletions cut 3 bases from V and 4 bases from J, with 9 bases between. The CDR3 extends over 13 amino acids. In regard to this clone: Its antigen is still unknown.

The receptor was isolated from a human donor with classical Hodgkin lymphoma. The sample consisted of CD4+ T cells from blood. The chain carries TRBV7-2 and TRBJ2-5, with D perhaps assigned TRBD1 or TRBD2 (5 bases each). The CDR3 nucleotides read TGTGCCAGCAGCTTTGGTGGGGGAGAGACCCAGTACTTC. Translation: CASSFGGGETQYF.